Below, 3 T cell receptor beta chains from the same sample are listed, as sequenced in a study of radiotherapy plus CTLA-4 blockade in lung cancer. Produced via immunoSEQ multiplex PCR; TCRdb's table is partial and in-frame only. The sample records 55,000 to 65,000 clones, 70% to 80% being singletons. The sample here was peripheral blood, taken from a patient treated with radiotherapy plus ipilimumab. The receptors here all came from a human donor with non-small cell lung cancer who had a complete response to radiotherapy plus ipilimumab.

In regard to this clone: The sample carries other DNA sequences with the same CDR3. This chain connects TRBV5-6 to TRBJ2-2, with 10 positions matching TRBD2. The CDR3 has 17 residues. The germline V gene encodes CDR1 SGHDT and CDR2 YYEEEE. V lost 0 bases to trimming and J lost 0 bases; unmatched junction nucleotides: 2. The chain's CDR3 is CASSLAGLAANTGELFF. In DNA, the CDR3 is TGTGCCAGCAGCTTGGCCGGACTAGCGGCGAACACCGGGGAGCTGTTTTTT.

The gene calls are TRBV5-6 and TRBJ2-7, with a weak D call TRBD2 (6 bases). Trimming took 2 bases from V and 4 from J, leaving 16 bases between them. Germline assignment: CDR1 SGHDT and CDR2 YYEEEE. This CDR3 is built from 15 residues. The chain's CDR3 is CASSLSRQGGYEQYF. For the CDR3, the DNA is TGTGCCAGCAGCTTAAGCCGGCAGGGAGGTTACGAGCAGTACTTC.

A remark on this clone: The junction and the germline gene differ at one end; a read error may be behind it. The V gene is TRBV7-9, the J gene TRBJ2-1; D is perhaps TRBD1 (6 bases). This CDR3 spans 12 amino acids. Looked up from germline, CDR1 is SEHNR and CDR2 is FQNEAQ (reference sequence). CDR3 protein: CAGRTVGNEQFF. The CDR3 coding sequence is TGTGCCGGCAGGACAGTGGGGAATGAGCAGTTCTTC.